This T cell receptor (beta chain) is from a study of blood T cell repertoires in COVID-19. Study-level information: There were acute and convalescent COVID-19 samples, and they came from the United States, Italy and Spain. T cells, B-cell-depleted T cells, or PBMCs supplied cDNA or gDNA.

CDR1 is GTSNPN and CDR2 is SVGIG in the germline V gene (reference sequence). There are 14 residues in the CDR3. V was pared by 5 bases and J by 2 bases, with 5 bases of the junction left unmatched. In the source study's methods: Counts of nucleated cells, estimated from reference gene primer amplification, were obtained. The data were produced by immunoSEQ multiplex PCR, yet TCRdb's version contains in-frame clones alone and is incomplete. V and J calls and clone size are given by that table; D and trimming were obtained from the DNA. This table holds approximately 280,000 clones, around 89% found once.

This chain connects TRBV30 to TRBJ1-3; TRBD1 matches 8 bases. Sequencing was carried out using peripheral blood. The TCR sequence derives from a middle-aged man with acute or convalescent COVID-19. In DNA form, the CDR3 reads TGTGCCTGGCGGACAGGGATCACTGGAAACACCATATATTTT. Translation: CAWRTGITGNTIYF.